The 23 T cell receptor beta chains reported below all come from one sample, sequenced in a study of identical twins. One entry per CDR3 protein results from TCRdb running MiXCR on the 5' RACE reads. The sample lists just under 650,000 distinct CDR3 sequences, just over 7% occurring once. The data also belong to a second study, concerning yellow fever vaccine responses in identical twins.

Source material: PBMCs. All receptors come from a woman between 18 and 29 years old in good health.

V usage is TRBV24-1 and J usage is TRBJ2-2, with TRBD2 matching 8 bases. Germline CDR1 is KGHDR and CDR2 is SFDVKD. The CDR3 runs to 18 residues. Germline trimming cut 3 bases from V and 0 bases from J; bases unmatched to any gene: 8. Here the CDR3 DNA reads TGTGCCACCAGTGATCCCCTACTAGCGGACGCGAACACCGGGGAGCTGTTTTTT. Residues: CATSDPLLADANTGELFF.

This clonotype came up a few times. The chain is built from TRBV12-3 or TRBV12-4 and TRBJ2-4; the D gene is possibly TRBD1 (6 bases). V lost 6 bases and J 10 bases, leaving 16 bases between the germline ends. The CDR3 has 13 amino acids. As DNA, the CDR3 is TGTGCCAGCAGAAACAGGGAGACCGGGATTCAGTACTTC. It is translated as CASRNRETGIQYF.

This clonotype was detected only a few times. The genes are TRBV5-1 and TRBJ2-1, with 9 bases lining up with TRBD2. This CDR3 region has 14 residues. The V gene end was trimmed by 6 bases and the J gene end by 8 bases; junction bases not matched to a gene: 9. Looked up from germline, CDR1 is SGHRS and CDR2 is YFSETQ. The CDR3 reads CASTPGSGSDEQFF. The CDR3, as DNA: TGCGCCAGCACCCCAGGTAGCGGGAGTGATGAGCAGTTCTTC.

This chain uses TRBV29-1 with TRBJ2-7, with 11 bases matching TRBD2. This CDR3 is built from 14 residues. The V gene end was trimmed by 5 bases and the J gene end by 6 bases; junction bases not matched to a gene: 9. Germline-derived CDR1 and CDR2 are SQVTM and ANQGSEA. The CDR3 nucleotides read TGCAGCGTTTATGTAGCGGGAGGGCCGTCCGAGCAGTACTTC. Its protein product is CSVYVAGGPSEQYF.

Points on this clonotype: One base away lies a much larger clone, so this may be a sequencing read error. This chain joins TRBV5-1 and TRBJ2-5; 12 positions agree with TRBD1. Germline V gene lookup returns CDR1 SGHRS and CDR2 YFSETQ. Unmatched junction bases numbered 5, after V lost 3 bases and J lost 5 bases. The CDR3 runs to 15 residues. In DNA, the CDR3 is TGCGCCAGCAGCTCTGGGACAGGGGGCCATGAGACCCAGTACTTC. Protein product: CASSSGTGGHETQYF.

This clonotype was detected a few times. The genes are TRBV12-3 or TRBV12-4 and TRBJ2-3; 11 bases align to TRBD1. There are 17 residues in the CDR3. Trimming cost V 4 bases and J 0 bases; bases outside gene matches: 6. The CDR3 DNA sequence: TGTGCCAGCAGTTCCCCCGGACAGGGGGCTAGCACAGATACGCAGTATTTT. Encoded protein: CASSSPGQGASTDTQYF.

This clonotype was observed a handful of times. This chain connects TRBV29-1 to TRBJ2-1; the D gene is possibly TRBD1 (6 bases). The V and J ends lost 4 bases and 9 bases respectively, with 10 bases between them. Germline V gene sequence: CDR1 SQVTM, CDR2 ANQGSEA. This CDR3 contains 11 residues. The CDR3 region is CSVVVGGEQFF. CDR3 coding DNA: TGCAGCGTTGTCGTAGGGGGTGAGCAGTTCTTC.

In this sample, this clonotype turned up a few times. This rearrangement joins TRBV12-3 or TRBV12-4 to TRBJ2-5; the match to TRBD1 covers 8 bases. J was trimmed by 5 bases and V by 6 bases; bases with no gene match: 11. The CDR3 is 15 residues long. CDR3: CASSWAGGARETQYF. Here the CDR3 DNA reads TGTGCCAGCAGCTGGGCAGGGGGCGCGAGGGAGACCCAGTACTTC.

The chain couples TRBV7-6 to TRBJ2-1; no clear D gene. The CDR3 extends over 15 amino acids. Between the trimmed V and J ends, which lost 5 bases and 5 bases, there was a span of 16 bases. Germline CDR1 and CDR2: SGHVS and FNYEAQ. For the CDR3, the DNA is TGTGCCAGCAGCGTAGATGCCCCACTCAACAATGAGCAGTTCTTC. Translated, it gives CASSVDAPLNNEQFF.

The chain recombines TRBV5-1 with TRBJ2-3, with 10 positions matching TRBD2. The ends lost 6 bases at V and 0 bases at J; junction bases unmatched: 16. The germline V gene encodes CDR1 SGHRS and CDR2 YFSETQ. This CDR3 spans 19 amino acids. DNA for the CDR3: TGCGCCAGCAACGACTTCGGGACTAGCGTAATGGCTAGCACAGATACGCAGTATTTT. Translated, it gives CASNDFGTSVMASTDTQYF.

Ten or more counts support this clonotype. V usage is TRBV5-1 and J usage is TRBJ1-2, with 12 bases lining up with TRBD1. The CDR3 has 14 residues. CDR1 is SGHRS, CDR2 YFSETQ, per germline. V dropped 4 bases and J dropped 5; count of bases not matched to a gene: 3. The CDR3 is CASSGGQGAYGYTF. Written as DNA, the CDR3 is TGCGCCAGCAGCGGGGGACAGGGGGCGTATGGCTACACCTTC. The whole variable domain, filled in from reference TRBV5-1 and TRBJ1-2, reads KAGVTQTPRYLIKTRGQQVTLSCSPISGHRSVSWYQQTPGQGLQFLFEYFSETQRNKGNFPGRFSGRQFSNSRSEMNVSTLELGDSALYLCASSGGQGAYGYTFGSGTRLTVV.

This clonotype was detected a few times. CDR3 nucleotide sequence: TGCGCCAGCAGCCGAGGGGGCCCCACCAATGAGCAGTTCTTC. Its protein is CASSRGGPTNEQFF. The chain has TRBV5-1 and TRBJ2-1, with 7 bases aligning to TRBD1. The CDR3 sequence is 14 residues long. With 4 bases clipped from V and 6 bases from J, the junction kept 7 bases outside the gene matches. Germline-derived CDR1 and CDR2 are SGHRS and YFSETQ.

V usage is TRBV7-9 and J usage is TRBJ1-2; D is possibly TRBD1 (5 bases). This CDR3 is 15 amino acids long. Trimming left V 5 bases short and J 2 bases short, with 15 bases between. Germline V gives CDR1 SEHNR, CDR2 FQNEAQ (reference sequence). The CDR3, as DNA: TGTGCCAGCAGCCCGACTGTGGGGGGAAACTATGGCTACACCTTC. Translation gives CASSPTVGGNYGYTF.

This sequence joins TRBV7-9 and TRBJ2-7, with D possibly being TRBD1 (5 bases). V was clipped by 2 bases and J by 3 bases, with 8 bases between them. Germline CDR1 and CDR2: SEHNR and FQNEAQ (reference sequence). This CDR3 spans 13 amino acids. CDR3 in amino acids: CASSLQGDYEQYF. The CDR3 DNA reads as TGTGCCAGCAGCTTACAGGGCGACTACGAGCAGTACTTC.

This clonotype was seen a handful of times. V usage is TRBV27 and J usage is TRBJ2-5, with 10 bases lining up with TRBD2. CDR1 is MNHEY, CDR2 SMNVEV, per germline (reference sequence). The CDR3 has 15 residues. V shed 2 bases and J 4 bases; nucleotides not matched to a gene: 4. The CDR3 loop is CASSLALAGVETQYF. In DNA form, the CDR3 reads TGTGCCAGCAGTTTAGCCCTAGCGGGAGTAGAGACCCAGTACTTC.

This clonotype was observed many times. J is TRBJ2-1 and V is TRBV20-1; D call uncertain. The length of the CDR3 is 16 residues. Between the trimmed V and J ends, which lost 0 bases and 0 bases, there was a span of 12 bases. CDR1 is DFQATT, CDR2 SNEGSKA, per germline (reference sequence). This chain's CDR3 is CSARDARLLSYNEQFF. In DNA, the CDR3 is TGCAGTGCTAGAGATGCTCGGCTCCTCTCCTACAATGAGCAGTTCTTC.

Details on this clonotype: One end of the junction does not line up with germline, which may come from a read error. The chain couples TRBV5-1 to TRBJ2-5, with 14 nucleotides matching TRBD2. CDR1 is SGHRS, CDR2 YFSETQ, per germline. The CDR3 contains 16 residues. The CDR3 here is CTSTGLAGGYKETQYF. The CDR3 region has the DNA TGCACCAGCACAGGACTAGCGGGGGGATACAAAGAGACCCAGTACTTC. Together with reference TRBV5-1 and TRBJ2-5, the CDR3 gives the full variable domain: KAGVTQTPRYLIKTRGQQVTLSCSPISGHRSVSWYQQTPGQGLQFLFEYFSETQRNKGNFPGRFSGRQFSNSRSEMNVSTLELGDSALYLCTSTGLAGGYKETQYFGPGTRLLVL.

This clonotype has just a few counts. The chain carries TRBV9 and TRBJ1-1; D call uncertain. The V end was cut by 1 base, the J end by 0 bases, with 16 bases between. Germline CDR1 SGDLS, CDR2 YYNGEE. The CDR3 spans 17 residues. The CDR3 reads CASSVRYSDPMNTEAFF. CDR3 DNA: TGTGCCAGCAGCGTACGGTACAGCGATCCCATGAACACTGAAGCTTTCTTT.

This sequence joins TRBV28 and TRBJ1-2; D is perhaps TRBD1 (6 bases). Trimming removed 4 bases from V and 10 bases from J, with 22 bases in between. This CDR3 is built from 15 residues. Germline CDR1 and CDR2: MDHEN and SYDVKM. For the CDR3, the DNA is TGTGCCAGCAGTTCCGCGGGACACCCTCGTTTACTCTACACCTTC. Amino acids: CASSSAGHPRLLYTF.

This clonotype was seen repeatedly, ten times or more. The V call is TRBV24-1, the J call TRBJ2-2; the D gene could be TRBD1 or TRBD2 (5 bases each). The V gene lost 0 bases and the J gene lost 3 bases, with 7 bases spanning the gap. The CDR3 length is 15 residues. Germline CDR1 and CDR2: KGHDR and SFDVKD. CDR3 amino acids: CATSDLGTDTGELFF. The CDR3 region has the DNA TGTGCCACCAGTGATTTGGGGACCGACACCGGGGAGCTGTTTTTT.

This clonotype came up a few times. V usage is TRBV2 and J usage is TRBJ2-1; 9 bases agree with TRBD2. This CDR3 has 15 amino acids. The germline gives CDR1 SNHLY, CDR2 FYNNEI. Trimming removed 3 bases from V and 4 bases from J; junction bases left unmatched: 4. CDR3 bases: TGTGCCAGCAGTGATGCGGGAGGGTTGTACAATGAGCAGTTCTTC. Translating gives CASSDAGGLYNEQFF.

This clonotype appeared once. The chain links TRBV15 to TRBJ2-2; D is uncertain. Trimming cost V 0 bases and J 1 base, with 9 bases left between them. Germline-derived CDR1 and CDR2 are LNHNV and YYDKDF (reference sequence). CDR3 length equals 16 residues. CDR3 sequence reads: CATSRDLELNTGELFF. DNA of the CDR3: TGTGCCACCAGCAGAGACCTTGAATTGAACACCGGGGAGCTGTTTTTT.

This clonotype was detected a few times. This chain links TRBV5-1 with TRBJ2-7, with D unresolved. The CDR3 runs to 16 residues. Trimming shortened V by 2 bases and J by 4 bases, and 19 bases separated the two germline ends. Looked up from germline, CDR1 is SGHRS and CDR2 is YFSETQ. CDR3 in amino acids: CASSFGPLVEPYEQYF. The CDR3 bases are TGCGCCAGCAGCTTCGGCCCCCTTGTGGAACCGTACGAGCAGTACTTC.